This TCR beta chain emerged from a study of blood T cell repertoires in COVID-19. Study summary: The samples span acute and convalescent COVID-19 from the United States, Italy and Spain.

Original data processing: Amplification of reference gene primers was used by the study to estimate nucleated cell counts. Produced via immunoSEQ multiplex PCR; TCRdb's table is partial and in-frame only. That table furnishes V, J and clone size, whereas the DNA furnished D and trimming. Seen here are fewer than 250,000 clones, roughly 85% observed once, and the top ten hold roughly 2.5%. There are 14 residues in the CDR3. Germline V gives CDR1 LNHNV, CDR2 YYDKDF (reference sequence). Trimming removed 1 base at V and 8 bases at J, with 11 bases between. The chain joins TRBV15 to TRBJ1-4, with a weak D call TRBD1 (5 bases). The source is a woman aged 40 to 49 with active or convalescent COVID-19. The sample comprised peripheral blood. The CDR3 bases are TGTGCCACCAGCAGAGGGCAGGGTGGGGAAAAACTGTTTTTT. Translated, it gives CATSRGQGGEKLFF.